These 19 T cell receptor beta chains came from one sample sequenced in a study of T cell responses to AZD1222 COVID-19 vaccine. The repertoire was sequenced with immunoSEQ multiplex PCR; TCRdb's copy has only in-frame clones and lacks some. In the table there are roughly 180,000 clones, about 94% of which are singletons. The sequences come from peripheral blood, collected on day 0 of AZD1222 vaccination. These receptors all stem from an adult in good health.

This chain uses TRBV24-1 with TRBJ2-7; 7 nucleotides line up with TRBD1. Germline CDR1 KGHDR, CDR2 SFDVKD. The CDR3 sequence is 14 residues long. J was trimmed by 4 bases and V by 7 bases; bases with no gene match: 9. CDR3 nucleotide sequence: TGTGCCACCAGCAATAACAGGGGTCCTTACGAGCAGTACTTC. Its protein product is CATSNNRGPYEQYF.

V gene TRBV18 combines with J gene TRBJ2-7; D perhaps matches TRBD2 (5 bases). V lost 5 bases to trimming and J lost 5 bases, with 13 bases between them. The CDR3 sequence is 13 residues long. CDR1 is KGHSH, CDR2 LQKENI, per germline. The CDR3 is CASSSRARDEQYF. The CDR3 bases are TGTGCCAGCTCATCCCGGGCGAGGGACGAGCAGTACTTC.

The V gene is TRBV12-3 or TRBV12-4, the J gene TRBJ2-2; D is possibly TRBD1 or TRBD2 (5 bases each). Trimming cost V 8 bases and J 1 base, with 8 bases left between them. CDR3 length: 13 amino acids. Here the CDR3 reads CASRDGNTGELFF. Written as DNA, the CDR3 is TGTGCCAGCCGGGACGGGAACACCGGGGAGCTGTTTTTT.

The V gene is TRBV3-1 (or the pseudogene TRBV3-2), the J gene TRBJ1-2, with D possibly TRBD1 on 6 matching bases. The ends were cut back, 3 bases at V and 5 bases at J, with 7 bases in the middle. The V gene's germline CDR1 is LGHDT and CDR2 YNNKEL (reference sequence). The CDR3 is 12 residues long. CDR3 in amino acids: CASSQTGYGYTF. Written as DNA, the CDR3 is TGTGCCAGCAGCCAGACAGGATATGGCTACACCTTC.

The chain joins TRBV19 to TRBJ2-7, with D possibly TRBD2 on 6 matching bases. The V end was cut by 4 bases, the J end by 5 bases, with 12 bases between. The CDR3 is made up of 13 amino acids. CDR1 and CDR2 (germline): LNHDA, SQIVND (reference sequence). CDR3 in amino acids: CASSTPWGDEQYF. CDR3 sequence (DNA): TGTGCCAGTAGTACCCCGTGGGGGGACGAGCAGTACTTC.

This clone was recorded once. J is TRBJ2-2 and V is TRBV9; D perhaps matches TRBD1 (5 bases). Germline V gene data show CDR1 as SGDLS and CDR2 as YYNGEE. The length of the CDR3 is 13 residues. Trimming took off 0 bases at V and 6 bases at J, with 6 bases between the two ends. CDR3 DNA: TGTGCCAGCAGCGTAGGGACATCCGGGGAGCTGTTTTTT. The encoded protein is CASSVGTSGELFF.

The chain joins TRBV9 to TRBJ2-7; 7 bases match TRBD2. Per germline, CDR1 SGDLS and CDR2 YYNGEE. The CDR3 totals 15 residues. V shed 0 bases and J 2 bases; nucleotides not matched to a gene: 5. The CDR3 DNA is TGTGCCAGCAGCGTAGCGCCAGCGGGGACCTACGAGCAGTACTTC. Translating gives CASSVAPAGTYEQYF.

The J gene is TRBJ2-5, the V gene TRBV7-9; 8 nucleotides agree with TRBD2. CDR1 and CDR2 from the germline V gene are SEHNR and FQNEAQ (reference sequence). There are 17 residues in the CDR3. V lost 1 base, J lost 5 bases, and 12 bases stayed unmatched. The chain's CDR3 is CASSLGAGTRATETQYF. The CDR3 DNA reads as TGTGCCAGCAGCTTAGGCGCCGGGACTAGGGCCACGGAGACCCAGTACTTC. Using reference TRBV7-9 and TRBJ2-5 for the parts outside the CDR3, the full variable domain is DTGVSQNPRHKITKRGQNVTFRCDPISEHNRLYWYRQTLGQGPEFLTYFQNEAQLEKSRLLSDRFSAERPKGSFSTLEIQRTEQGDSAMYLCASSLGAGTRATETQYFGPGTRLLVL.

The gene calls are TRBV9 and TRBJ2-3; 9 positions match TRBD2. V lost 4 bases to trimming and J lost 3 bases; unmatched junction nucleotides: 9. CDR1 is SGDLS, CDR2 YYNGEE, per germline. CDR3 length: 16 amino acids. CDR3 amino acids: CASSSRGSGGTDTQYF. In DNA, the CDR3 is TGTGCCAGCAGCTCCCGGGGTAGCGGGGGTACAGATACGCAGTATTTT.

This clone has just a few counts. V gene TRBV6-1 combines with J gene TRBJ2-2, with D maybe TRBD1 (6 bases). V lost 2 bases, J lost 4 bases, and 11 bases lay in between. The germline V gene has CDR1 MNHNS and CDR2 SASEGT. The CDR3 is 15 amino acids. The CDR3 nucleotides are TGTGCCAGCAGTGAATTCAGGGGCAGCACCGGGGAGCTGTTTTTT. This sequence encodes CASSEFRGSTGELFF.

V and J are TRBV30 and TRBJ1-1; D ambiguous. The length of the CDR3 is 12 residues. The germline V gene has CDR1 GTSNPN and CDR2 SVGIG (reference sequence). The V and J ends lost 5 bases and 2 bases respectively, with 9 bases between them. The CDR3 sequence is CAWSRSNTEAFF. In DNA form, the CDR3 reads TGTGCCTGGTCTCGGTCAAACACTGAAGCTTTCTTT.

The CDR3 region is CASSYSTTGGYTF. CDR3 nucleotide sequence: TGTGCCAGCAGTTACTCGACTACGGGTGGCTACACCTTC. This rearrangement joins TRBV28 to TRBJ1-2, with no clear D. This CDR3 comprises 13 residues. CDR1 MDHEN and CDR2 SYDVKM come from the germline V gene. V was trimmed by 4 bases and J by 7 bases, leaving 13 bases between them.

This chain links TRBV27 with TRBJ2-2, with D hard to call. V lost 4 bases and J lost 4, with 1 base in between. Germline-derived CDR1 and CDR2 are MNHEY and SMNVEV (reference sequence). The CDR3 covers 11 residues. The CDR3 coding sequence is TGTGCCAGCAGTTCCACCGGGGAGCTGTTTTTT. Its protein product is CASSSTGELFF.

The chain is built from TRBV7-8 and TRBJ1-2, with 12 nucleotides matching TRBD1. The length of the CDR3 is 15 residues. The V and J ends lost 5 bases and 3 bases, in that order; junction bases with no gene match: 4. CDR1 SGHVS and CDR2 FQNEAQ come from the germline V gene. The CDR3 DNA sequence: TGTGCCAGCAGCCCAGGGACAGGGGGCCACTATGGCTACACCTTC. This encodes CASSPGTGGHYGYTF.

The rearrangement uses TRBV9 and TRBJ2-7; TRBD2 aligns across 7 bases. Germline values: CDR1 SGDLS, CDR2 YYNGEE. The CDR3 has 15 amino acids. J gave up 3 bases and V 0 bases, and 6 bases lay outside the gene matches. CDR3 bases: TGTGCCAGCAGCGTAGGGGGGGAGGGCCGCTACGAGCAGTACTTC. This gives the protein CASSVGGEGRYEQYF.

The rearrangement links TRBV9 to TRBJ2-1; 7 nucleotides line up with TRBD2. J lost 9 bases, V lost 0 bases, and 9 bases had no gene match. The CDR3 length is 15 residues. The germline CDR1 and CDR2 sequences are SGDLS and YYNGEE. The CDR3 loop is CASSVVATSPTEQFF. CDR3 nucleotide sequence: TGTGCCAGCAGCGTAGTGGCGACTAGCCCGACTGAGCAGTTCTTC.

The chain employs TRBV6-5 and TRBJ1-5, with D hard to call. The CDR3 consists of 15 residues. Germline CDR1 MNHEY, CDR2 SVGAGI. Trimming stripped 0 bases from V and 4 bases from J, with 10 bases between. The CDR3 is CASSYSKTSNQPQHF. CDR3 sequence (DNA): TGTGCCAGCAGTTACTCGAAAACAAGTAATCAGCCCCAGCATTTT.

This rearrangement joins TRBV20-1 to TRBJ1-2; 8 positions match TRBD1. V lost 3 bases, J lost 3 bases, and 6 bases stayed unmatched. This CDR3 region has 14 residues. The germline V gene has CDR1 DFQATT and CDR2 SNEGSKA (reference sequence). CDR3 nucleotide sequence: TGCAGTGCTAGTGGGGGGACAGGTCACTATGGCTACACCTTC. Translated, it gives CSASGGTGHYGYTF.

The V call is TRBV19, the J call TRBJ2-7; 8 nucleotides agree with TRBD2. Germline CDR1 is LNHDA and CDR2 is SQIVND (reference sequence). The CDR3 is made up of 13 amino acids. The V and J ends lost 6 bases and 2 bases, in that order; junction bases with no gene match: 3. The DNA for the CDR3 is TGTGCCAGTAGCACGGGACTAGCCTACGAGCAGTACTTC. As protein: CASSTGLAYEQYF. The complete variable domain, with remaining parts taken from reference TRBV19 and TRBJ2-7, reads DGGITQSPKYLFRKEGQNVTLSCEQNLNHDAMYWYRQDPGQGLRLIYYSQIVNDFQKGDIAEGYSVSREKKESFPLTVTSAQKNPTAFYLCASSTGLAYEQYFGPGTRLTVT.